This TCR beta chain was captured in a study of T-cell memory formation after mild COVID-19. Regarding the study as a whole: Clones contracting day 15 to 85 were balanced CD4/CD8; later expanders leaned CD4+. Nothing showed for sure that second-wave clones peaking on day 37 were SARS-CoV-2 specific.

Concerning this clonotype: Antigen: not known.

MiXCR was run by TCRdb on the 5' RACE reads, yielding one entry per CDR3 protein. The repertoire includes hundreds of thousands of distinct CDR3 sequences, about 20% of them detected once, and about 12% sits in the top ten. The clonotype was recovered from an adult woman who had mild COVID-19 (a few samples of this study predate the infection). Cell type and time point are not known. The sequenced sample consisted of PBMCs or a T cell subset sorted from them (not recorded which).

Here the CDR3 DNA reads TGCGCCAGCAGCCAAGTTCGCTGGGGGTTCGGCGAAGCTTTCTTT. Protein: CASSQVRWGFGEAFF. The gene calls are TRBV4-1 and TRBJ1-1; perhaps TRBD1 as D (5 bases). Germline CDR1 is MGHRA and CDR2 is YSYEKL. V was shortened by 1 base and J by 8 bases, with 17 bases between the two germline ends. There are 15 residues in the CDR3.